These 29 T cell receptor beta chains came from one sample sequenced in a study of T cell responses to AZD1222 COVID-19 vaccine. Clones were read by immunoSEQ multiplex PCR, and TCRdb kept only the in-frame ones, dropping some. The data hold over 85,000 clones, with roughly 92% observed a single time. Material: peripheral blood, obtained on day 0 of AZD1222 vaccination. Receptor source: an adult in good health.

DNA for the CDR3: TGTGCCAGCAGTTTCGGGCAGACCTACACTGAAGCTTTCTTT. Translating it yields CASSFGQTYTEAFF. V and J are TRBV27 and TRBJ1-1; D unresolved. The CDR3 runs to 14 residues. Germline lookup yields CDR1 MNHEY and CDR2 SMNVEV (reference sequence). Trimming pared 3 bases from V and 3 bases from J, leaving 11 bases between.

The chain is built from TRBV6-5 and TRBJ1-3; TRBD1 is a possible D gene (5 bases). The CDR3 is 14 residues long. The germline CDR1 and CDR2 sequences are MNHEY and SVGAGI. V was clipped by 7 bases and J by 2 bases, with 12 bases between them. The CDR3 is CASKQGFTGNTIYF. DNA for the CDR3: TGTGCCAGCAAGCAGGGTTTCACTGGAAACACCATATATTTT.

The gene calls are TRBV23-1 and TRBJ1-5; D unresolved. TRBV23-1 is labeled an ORF, and its function is uncertain. The CDR3 loop spans 12 amino acids. V was clipped by 0 bases and J by 5 bases, with 2 bases between them. DNA for the CDR3: TGCGCCAGCAGTCAATCCCATCAGCCCCAGCATTTT. This sequence encodes CASSQSHQPQHF.

The V and J genes are TRBV7-9 and TRBJ2-7; D is unclear. Per the germline V gene, CDR1 is SEHNR and CDR2 is FQNEAQ (reference sequence). Trimming cost V 4 bases and J 3 bases, with 7 bases left between them. This CDR3 has 12 amino acids. The CDR3 reads CASSSPRYEQYF. CDR3 DNA sequence: TGTGCCAGCAGCTCCCCTCGCTACGAGCAGTACTTC. The full variable domain, with the rest looked up from reference TRBV7-9 and TRBJ2-7, is DTGVSQNPRHKITKRGQNVTFRCDPISEHNRLYWYRQTLGQGPEFLTYFQNEAQLEKSRLLSDRFSAERPKGSFSTLEIQRTEQGDSAMYLCASSSPRYEQYFGPGTRLTVT.

This chain connects TRBV3-1 (or the pseudogene TRBV3-2) to TRBJ2-7, with 7 bases fitting TRBD2. From germline, CDR1 is LGHDT and CDR2 YNNKEL (reference sequence). The CDR3 covers 13 residues. V lost 1 base and J lost 7; bases outside the gene matches: 4. The CDR3, as DNA: TGTGCCAGCAGCCAAGTGGGGGGAGGGGAGCAGTACTTC. Its translation: CASSQVGGGEQYF.

The rearrangement links TRBV28 to TRBJ1-5, with 7 positions matching TRBD1. V lost 6 bases and J lost 4; bases outside the gene matches: 6. Germline CDR1 MDHEN, CDR2 SYDVKM. This CDR3 has 14 residues. CDR3 residues: CASRGGQGNQPQHF. CDR3 bases: TGTGCCAGCAGAGGGGGCCAGGGGAATCAGCCCCAGCATTTT.

The chain is built from TRBV18 and TRBJ1-3; D not resolved. The germline CDR1 and CDR2 sequences are KGHSH and LQKENI. Deletions cut 2 bases from V and 2 bases from J, with 4 bases between. This CDR3 spans 13 amino acids. DNA for the CDR3: TGTGCCAGCTCACCAGGGGCTGGAAACACCATATATTTT. Protein product: CASSPGAGNTIYF.

Details on this clone: Different DNA sequences within this sample yield the same CDR3. The rearrangement links TRBV19 to TRBJ1-1; D call uncertain. Germline V gene sequence: CDR1 LNHDA, CDR2 SQIVND (reference sequence). The V and J ends lost 1 base and 0 bases respectively, with 6 bases between them. The CDR3 is 14 residues long. This chain's CDR3 is CASSIGGLNTEAFF. The CDR3 DNA follows: TGTGCCAGTAGTATAGGAGGGTTGAACACTGAAGCTTTCTTT.

This chain links TRBV12-3 or TRBV12-4 with TRBJ1-2; D unresolved. V lost 11 bases to trimming and J lost 7 bases, with 14 bases between them. This CDR3 has 11 amino acids. The CDR3 is CALWRAGGYTF. The CDR3 DNA reads TGTGCCCTTTGGAGGGCGGGTGGCTACACCTTC.

The V call is TRBV7-3, the J call TRBJ1-3, with 10 positions matching TRBD1. The CDR3 is 15 amino acids. The germline gives CDR1 SGHTA, CDR2 FQGTGA. J was trimmed by 3 bases and V by 5 bases; bases with no gene match: 4. The CDR3 region is CASSPGTGDGNTIYF. CDR3 DNA sequence: TGTGCCAGCAGCCCCGGGACAGGGGATGGAAACACCATATATTTT.

V gene TRBV18 combines with J gene TRBJ1-4; D unclear. Trimming cost V 3 bases and J 6 bases, with 8 bases left between them. Germline V gene sequence: CDR1 KGHSH, CDR2 LQKENI. The CDR3 covers 13 residues. The CDR3 DNA reads as TGTGCCAGCTCACCTGGGCGGGATGAAAAACTGTTTTTT. It is translated as CASSPGRDEKLFF.

The rearrangement joins TRBV14 to TRBJ2-1, with 9 nucleotides matching TRBD1. The CDR3 is 16 residues long. The trim removed 6 bases at V and 1 base at J, leaving 7 bases unmatched. Germline V gene data show CDR1 as SGHDN and CDR2 as FVKESK. The CDR3 DNA follows: TGTGCCAGCAGTCCTACGGACAGGGGTTCCTACAATGAGCAGTTCTTC. This codes for CASSPTDRGSYNEQFF.

The rearrangement uses TRBV3-1 (or the pseudogene TRBV3-2) and TRBJ1-4, with TRBD1 as a possible D gene (6 bases). The V and J ends lost 0 bases and 8 bases respectively, with 16 bases between them. This CDR3 region has 16 residues. Germline V gene data show CDR1 as LGHDT and CDR2 as YNNKEL (reference sequence). This CDR3 is CASSQDSLGQGEKLFF. The DNA of the CDR3 is TGTGCCAGCAGCCAAGATTCATTGGGCCAGGGGGAAAAACTGTTTTTT.

The CDR3 protein is CASPSPGTGLSSYNSPLHF. Written as DNA, the CDR3 is TGTGCCAGCCCCTCGCCAGGGACAGGGCTGAGCTCCTATAATTCACCCCTCCACTTT. The chain has TRBV7-2 and TRBJ1-6, with 9 bases aligning to TRBD1. Germline-derived CDR1 and CDR2 are SGHTA and FQGNSA. This CDR3 region has 19 residues. The ends lost 8 bases at V and 0 bases at J; junction bases unmatched: 14.

This clone was observed once. V and J are TRBV28 and TRBJ1-5; D remains unclear. Germline loops: CDR1 MDHEN, CDR2 SYDVKM. The CDR3 covers 14 residues. Trimming cost V 4 bases and J 3 bases, with 10 bases left between them. CDR3 bases: TGTGCCAGCAGTTCCGACACCATCAATCAGCCCCAGCATTTT. It specifies CASSSDTINQPQHF.

CDR3 protein: CASSNGLSSYNSPLHF. In nucleotides, the CDR3 is TGTGCCAGCAGTAACGGGCTGAGCTCCTATAATTCACCCCTCCACTTT. This chain joins TRBV9 and TRBJ1-6; D gene ambiguous. The length of the CDR3 is 16 residues. Trimming cost V 5 bases and J 0 bases, with 12 bases left between them. CDR1 and CDR2 (germline): SGDLS, YYNGEE.

The J gene is TRBJ1-6, the V gene TRBV7-8; the D gene is possibly TRBD1 (6 bases). Trimming cost V 4 bases and J 7 bases, with 8 bases left between them. Germline values: CDR1 SGHVS, CDR2 FQNEAQ. CDR3 length: 13 amino acids. The CDR3 nucleotides read TGTGCCAGCAGCTCGACAGGAAATTCACCCCTCCACTTT. This codes for CASSSTGNSPLHF.

The chain recombines TRBV30 with TRBJ1-5; D perhaps matches TRBD1 (5 bases). Trimming removed 4 bases from V and 5 bases from J, with 15 bases in between. This CDR3 region has 14 residues. CDR1 is GTSNPN and CDR2 is SVGIG in the germline V gene (reference sequence). CDR3 loop: CAWKGVGGYQPQHF. CDR3 DNA sequence: TGTGCCTGGAAGGGTGTCGGGGGGTATCAGCCCCAGCATTTT.

The rearrangement uses TRBV27 and TRBJ1-2; 7 nucleotides agree with TRBD1. This CDR3 is 13 amino acids long. CDR1 and CDR2 from the germline V gene are MNHEY and SMNVEV (reference sequence). V was clipped by 5 bases and J by 7 bases; unmatched bases: 7. The DNA for the CDR3 is TGTGCCAGCAGTCCAAGGGACAGAGGTGGCTACACCTTC. It yields the protein CASSPRDRGGYTF.

This chain connects TRBV28 to TRBJ2-7; D remains ambiguous. This CDR3 contains 13 residues. Trimming took 7 bases from V and 2 from J, leaving 12 bases between them. The germline V gene has CDR1 MDHEN and CDR2 SYDVKM. CDR3 protein: CASTASFAYEQYF. The CDR3 DNA follows: TGTGCCAGCACCGCCAGCTTTGCCTACGAGCAGTACTTC.

This rearrangement joins TRBV28 to TRBJ2-7, with TRBD1 identical over 12 bases. CDR3 size: 19 residues. The V segment lost 6 bases and the J segment 1 base; nucleotides outside the gene matches: 16. Looked up from germline, CDR1 is MDHEN and CDR2 is SYDVKM. The CDR3 nucleotides are TGTGCCAGCAGCCATCGGGACAGGGGGCTACGGGGGAGTTCCTACGAGCAGTACTTC. Residues: CASSHRDRGLRGSSYEQYF.

This rearrangement joins TRBV5-4 to TRBJ1-4, with TRBD1 identical over 7 bases. The CDR3 length is 15 residues. After removal of 5 bases from V and 2 bases from J, the junction contained 6 bases not matched to a gene. Germline CDR1 reads SGHNT; CDR2 reads YYREEE (reference sequence). CDR3 sequence (DNA): TGTGCCAGCAGTCCAGGGGGAGGGACTAATGAAAAACTGTTTTTT. Encoded protein: CASSPGGGTNEKLFF.

This rearrangement joins TRBV6-5 to TRBJ1-5; possibly TRBD1 for D (6 bases). V lost 6 bases to trimming and J lost 0 bases, with 12 bases between them. CDR1 and CDR2 (germline): MNHEY, SVGAGI. CDR3 length equals 15 residues. The CDR3 sequence: CASSGTLHSNQPQHF. Here the CDR3 DNA reads TGTGCCAGCAGCGGGACACTCCATAGCAATCAGCCCCAGCATTTT.

CDR3 amino acids: CASKVPGYNTEAFF. The CDR3 DNA reads as TGTGCCAGCAAAGTTCCAGGCTATAACACTGAAGCTTTCTTT. The chain recombines TRBV28 with TRBJ1-1; D gene ambiguous. The V end lost 7 bases, the J end lost 2 bases, and 14 bases lay between the germline ends. Per germline, CDR1 MDHEN and CDR2 SYDVKM. This CDR3 contains 14 residues.

The CDR3 sequence is CASRLARSQPQHF. The DNA of the CDR3 is TGTGCCAGCAGACTGGCTCGGAGCCAGCCCCAGCATTTT. J is TRBJ1-5 and V is TRBV28; D is uncertain. This CDR3 spans 13 amino acids. Germline V CDR1 and CDR2: MDHEN, SYDVKM. V lost 6 bases and J 7 bases, leaving 13 bases between the germline ends.

The V and J genes are TRBV28 and TRBJ1-1, with D tentatively TRBD1 (5 bases). Trimming cost V 6 bases and J 5 bases, with 19 bases left between them. The CDR3 is made up of 15 amino acids. The germline CDR1 and CDR2 sequences are MDHEN and SYDVKM. This chain's CDR3 is CASRDVKGPRTEAFF. DNA of the CDR3: TGTGCCAGCAGAGATGTGAAGGGGCCAAGGACTGAAGCTTTCTTT.

The CDR3 DNA is TGCGCCAGCAGCCAAGAACGACATAGCAATCAGCCCCAGCATTTT. It translates to CASSQERHSNQPQHF. This rearrangement joins TRBV4-1 to TRBJ1-5, with no clear D. Trimming cost V 0 bases and J 0 bases, with 6 bases left between them. The CDR3 sequence is 15 residues long. Germline V gene data show CDR1 as MGHRA and CDR2 as YSYEKL.

The rearrangement links TRBV15 to TRBJ1-2, with D unclear. Germline CDR1 LNHNV, CDR2 YYDKDF (reference sequence). V was trimmed by 0 bases and J by 8 bases, leaving 19 bases between them. The CDR3 contains 16 residues. The CDR3 sequence: CATSREYQLGKDGYTF. The DNA of the CDR3 is TGTGCCACCAGCAGAGAATATCAGCTGGGAAAGGACGGCTACACCTTC.

The chain combines TRBV5-6 with TRBJ1-2, with D possibly being TRBD1 (5 bases). CDR1 is SGHDT, CDR2 YYEEEE, per germline. This CDR3 has 14 amino acids. The germline V and J ends were trimmed by 3 bases and 1 base, with 10 bases remaining between them. CDR3 coding DNA: TGTGCCAGCAGCTGGGGGACCAGTAACTATGGCTACACCTTC. Its protein is CASSWGTSNYGYTF.